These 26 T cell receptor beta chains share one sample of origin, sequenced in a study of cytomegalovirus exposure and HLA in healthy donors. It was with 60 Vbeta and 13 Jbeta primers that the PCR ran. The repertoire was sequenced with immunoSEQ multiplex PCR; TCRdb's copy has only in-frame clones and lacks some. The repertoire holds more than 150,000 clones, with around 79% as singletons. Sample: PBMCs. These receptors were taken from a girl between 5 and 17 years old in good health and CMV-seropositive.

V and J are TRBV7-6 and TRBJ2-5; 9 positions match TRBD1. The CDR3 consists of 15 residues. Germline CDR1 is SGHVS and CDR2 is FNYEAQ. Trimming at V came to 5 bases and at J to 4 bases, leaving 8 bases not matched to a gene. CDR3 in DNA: TGTGCCAGCAGCACCGGGACAGGGAGTTCAGAGACCCAGTACTTC. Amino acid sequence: CASSTGTGSSETQYF.

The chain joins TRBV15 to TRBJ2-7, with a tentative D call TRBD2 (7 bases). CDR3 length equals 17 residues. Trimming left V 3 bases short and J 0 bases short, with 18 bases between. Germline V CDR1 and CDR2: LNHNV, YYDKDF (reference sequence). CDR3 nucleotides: TGTGCCACCAGCAGTGTACCGACGGGGGGCACCTCCTACGAGCAGTACTTC. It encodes CATSSVPTGGTSYEQYF.

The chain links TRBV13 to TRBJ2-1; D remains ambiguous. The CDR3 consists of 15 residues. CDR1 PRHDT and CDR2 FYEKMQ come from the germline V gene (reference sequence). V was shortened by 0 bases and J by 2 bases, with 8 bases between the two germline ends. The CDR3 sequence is CASSLGGLPYNEQFF. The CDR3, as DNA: TGTGCCAGCAGCTTAGGCGGGTTACCCTACAATGAGCAGTTCTTC.

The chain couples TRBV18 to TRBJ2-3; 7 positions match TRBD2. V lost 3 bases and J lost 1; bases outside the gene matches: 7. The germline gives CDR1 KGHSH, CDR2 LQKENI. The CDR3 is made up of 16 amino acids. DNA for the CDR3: TGTGCCAGCTCACCCCTACTAGCGATTGGCACAGATACGCAGTATTTT. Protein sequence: CASSPLLAIGTDTQYF. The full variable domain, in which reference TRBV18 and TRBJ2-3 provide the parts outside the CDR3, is NAGVMQNPRHLVRRRGQEARLRCSPMKGHSHVYWYRQLPEEGLKFMVYLQKENIIDESGMPKERFSAEFPKEGPSILRIQQVVRGDSAAYFCASSPLLAIGTDTQYFGPGTRLTVL.

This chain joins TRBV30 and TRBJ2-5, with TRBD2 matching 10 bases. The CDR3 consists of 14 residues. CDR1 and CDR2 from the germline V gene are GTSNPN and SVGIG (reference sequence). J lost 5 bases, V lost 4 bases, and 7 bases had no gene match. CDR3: CAWNSGGGRETQYF. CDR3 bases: TGTGCCTGGAACAGCGGGGGGGGGAGGGAGACCCAGTACTTC.

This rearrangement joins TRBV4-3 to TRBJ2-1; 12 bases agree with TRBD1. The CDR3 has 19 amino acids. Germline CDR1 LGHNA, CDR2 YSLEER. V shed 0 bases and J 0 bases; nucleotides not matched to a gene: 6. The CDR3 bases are TGCGCCAGCAGCCAAGAGGGACAGGGGGCAACCTTCTCCTACAATGAGCAGTTCTTC. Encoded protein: CASSQEGQGATFSYNEQFF.

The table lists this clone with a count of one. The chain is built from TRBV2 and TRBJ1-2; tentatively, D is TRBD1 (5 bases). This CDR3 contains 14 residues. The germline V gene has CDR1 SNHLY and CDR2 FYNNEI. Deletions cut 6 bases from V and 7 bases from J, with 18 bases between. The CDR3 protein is CASRFFGGESGYTF. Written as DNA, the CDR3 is TGTGCCAGCAGATTCTTCGGGGGAGAAAGTGGCTACACCTTC.

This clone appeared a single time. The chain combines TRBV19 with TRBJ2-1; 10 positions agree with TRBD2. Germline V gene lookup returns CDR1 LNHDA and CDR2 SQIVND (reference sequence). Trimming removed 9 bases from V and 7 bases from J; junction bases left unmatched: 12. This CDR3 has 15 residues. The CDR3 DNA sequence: TGTGCCAGCGGGAGGCCAGCGGGGGGGCTGAATGAGCAGTTCTTC. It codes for CASGRPAGGLNEQFF.

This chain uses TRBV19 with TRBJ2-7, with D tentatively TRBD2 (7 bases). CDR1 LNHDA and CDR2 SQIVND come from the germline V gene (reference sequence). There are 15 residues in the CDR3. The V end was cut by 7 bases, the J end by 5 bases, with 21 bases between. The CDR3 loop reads CASTPTGRGGDEQYF. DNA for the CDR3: TGTGCCAGTACCCCCACTGGCAGGGGAGGGGACGAGCAGTACTTC.

The CDR3 here is CASSYKGVGGYTF. The CDR3 nucleotides read TGTGCCAGCAGCTACAAGGGAGTGGGTGGCTACACCTTC. This chain connects TRBV2 to TRBJ1-2; D not certain. CDR1 SNHLY and CDR2 FYNNEI come from the germline V gene. V was trimmed by 6 bases and J by 7 bases, leaving 15 bases between them. This CDR3 has 13 residues.

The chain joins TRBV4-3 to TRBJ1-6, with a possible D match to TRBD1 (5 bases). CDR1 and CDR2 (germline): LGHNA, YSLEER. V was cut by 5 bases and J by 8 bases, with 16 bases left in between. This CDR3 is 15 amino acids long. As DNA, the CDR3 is TGCGCCAGCAGCGCCACATTGGGGGGGGATTCACCCCTCCACTTT. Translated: CASSATLGGDSPLHF.

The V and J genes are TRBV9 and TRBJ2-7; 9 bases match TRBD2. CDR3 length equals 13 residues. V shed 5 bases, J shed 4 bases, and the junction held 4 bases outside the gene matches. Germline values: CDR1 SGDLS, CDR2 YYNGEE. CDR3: CASSTSGGYEQYF. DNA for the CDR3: TGTGCCAGCAGTACAAGCGGGGGGTACGAGCAGTACTTC.

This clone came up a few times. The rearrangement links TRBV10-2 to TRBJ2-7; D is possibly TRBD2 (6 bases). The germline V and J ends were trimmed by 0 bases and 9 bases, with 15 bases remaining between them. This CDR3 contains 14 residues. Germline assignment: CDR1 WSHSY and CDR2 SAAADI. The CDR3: CASSESNGGSAQYF. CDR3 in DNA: TGCGCCAGCAGTGAGTCGAATGGGGGGTCAGCGCAGTACTTC.

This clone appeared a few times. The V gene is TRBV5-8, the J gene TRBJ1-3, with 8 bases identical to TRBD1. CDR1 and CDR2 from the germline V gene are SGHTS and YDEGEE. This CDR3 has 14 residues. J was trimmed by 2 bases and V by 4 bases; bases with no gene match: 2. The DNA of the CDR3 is TGTGCCAGCAGCCTCAGGGGGCCTGGAAACACCATATATTTT. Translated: CASSLRGPGNTIYF. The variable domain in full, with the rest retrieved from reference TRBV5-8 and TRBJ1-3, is EAGVTQSPTHLIKTRGQQATLRCSPISGHTSVYWYQQALGLGLQFLLWYDEGEERNRGNFPPRFSGRQFPNYSSELNVNALELEDSALYLCASSLRGPGNTIYFGEGSWLTVV.

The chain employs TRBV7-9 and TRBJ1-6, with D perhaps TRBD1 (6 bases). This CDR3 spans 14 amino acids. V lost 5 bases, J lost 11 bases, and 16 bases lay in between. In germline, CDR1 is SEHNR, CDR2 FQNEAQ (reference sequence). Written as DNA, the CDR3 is TGTGCCAGCAGCCAACAGGGTGAAGCGACACCCCTCCACTTT. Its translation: CASSQQGEATPLHF.

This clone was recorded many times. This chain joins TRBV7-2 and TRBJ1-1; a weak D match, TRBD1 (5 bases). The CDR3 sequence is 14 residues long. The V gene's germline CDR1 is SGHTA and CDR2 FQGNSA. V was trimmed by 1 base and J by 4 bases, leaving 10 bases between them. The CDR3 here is CASSLEAGLTEAFF. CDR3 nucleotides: TGTGCCAGCAGCTTAGAAGCAGGGCTCACTGAAGCTTTCTTT. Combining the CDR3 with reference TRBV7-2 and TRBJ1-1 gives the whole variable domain GAGVSQSPSNKVTEKGKDVELRCDPISGHTALYWYRQSLGQGLEFLIYFQGNSAPDKSGLPSDRFSAERTGGSVSTLTIQRTQQEDSAVYLCASSLEAGLTEAFFGQGTRLTVV.

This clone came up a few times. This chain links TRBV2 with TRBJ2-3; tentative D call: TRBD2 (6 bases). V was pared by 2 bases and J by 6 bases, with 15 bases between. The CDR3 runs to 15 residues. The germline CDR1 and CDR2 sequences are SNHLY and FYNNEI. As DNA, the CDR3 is TGTGCCAGCAGTGAATATAGCGGCCCTGGGGATACGCAGTATTTT. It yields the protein CASSEYSGPGDTQYF.

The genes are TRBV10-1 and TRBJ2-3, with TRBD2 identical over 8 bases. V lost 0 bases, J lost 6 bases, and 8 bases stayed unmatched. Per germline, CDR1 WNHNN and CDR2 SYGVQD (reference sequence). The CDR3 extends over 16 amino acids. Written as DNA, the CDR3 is TGCGCCAGCAGTGAGTCGACGATAGCGGGGATTGATACGCAGTATTTT. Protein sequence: CASSESTIAGIDTQYF.

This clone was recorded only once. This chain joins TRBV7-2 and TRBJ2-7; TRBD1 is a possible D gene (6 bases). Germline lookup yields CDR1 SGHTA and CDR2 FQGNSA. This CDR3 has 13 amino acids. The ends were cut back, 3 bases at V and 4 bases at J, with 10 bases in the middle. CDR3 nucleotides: TGTGCCAGCAGCTTTCCAGGGGCATACGAGCAGTACTTC. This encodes CASSFPGAYEQYF.

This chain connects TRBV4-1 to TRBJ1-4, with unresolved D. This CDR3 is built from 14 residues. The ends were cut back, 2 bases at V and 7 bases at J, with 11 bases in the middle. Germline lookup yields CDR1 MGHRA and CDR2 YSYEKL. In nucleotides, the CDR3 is TGCGCCAGCAGCCAACGGGCGGAGGGTGAAAAACTGTTTTTT. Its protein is CASSQRAEGEKLFF.

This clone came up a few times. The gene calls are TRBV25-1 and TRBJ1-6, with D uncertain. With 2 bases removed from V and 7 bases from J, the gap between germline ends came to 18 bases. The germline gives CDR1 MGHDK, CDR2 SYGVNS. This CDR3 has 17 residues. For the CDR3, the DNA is TGTGCCAGCAGTGAAACGAACCTACAAGATAGCAATTCACCCCTCCACTTT. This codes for CASSETNLQDSNSPLHF.

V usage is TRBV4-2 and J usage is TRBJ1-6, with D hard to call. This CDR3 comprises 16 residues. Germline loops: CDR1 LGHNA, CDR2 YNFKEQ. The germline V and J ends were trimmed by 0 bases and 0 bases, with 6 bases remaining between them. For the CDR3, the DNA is TGTGCCAGCAGCCAAGAGGGGAGCTCCTATAATTCACCCCTCCACTTT. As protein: CASSQEGSSYNSPLHF.

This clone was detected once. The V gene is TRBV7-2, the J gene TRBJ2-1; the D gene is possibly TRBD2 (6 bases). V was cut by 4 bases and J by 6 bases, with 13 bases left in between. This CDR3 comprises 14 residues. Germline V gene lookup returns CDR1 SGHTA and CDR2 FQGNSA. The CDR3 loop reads CASSSRDSGNEQFF. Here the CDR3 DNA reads TGTGCCAGCAGCTCCCGGGACTCAGGCAATGAGCAGTTCTTC.

The CDR3 DNA sequence: TGTGCCAGCAGCAGAGGACAGGGCCTTAATGAAAAACTGTTTTTT. This sequence encodes CASSRGQGLNEKLFF. J is TRBJ1-4 and V is TRBV5-8; 8 positions agree with TRBD1. Germline V gives CDR1 SGHTS, CDR2 YDEGEE. The CDR3 loop spans 15 amino acids. Germline trimming cut 4 bases from V and 4 bases from J; bases unmatched to any gene: 6.

The CDR3 here is CASSPPAGGSQETQYF. As DNA, the CDR3 is TGTGCCAGCTCACCACCAGCGGGGGGTTCCCAAGAGACCCAGTACTTC. The chain couples TRBV18 to TRBJ2-5, with 9 bases lining up with TRBD2. Germline V gene sequence: CDR1 KGHSH, CDR2 LQKENI. J lost 1 base, V lost 0 bases, and 3 bases had no gene match. CDR3 length: 16 amino acids.

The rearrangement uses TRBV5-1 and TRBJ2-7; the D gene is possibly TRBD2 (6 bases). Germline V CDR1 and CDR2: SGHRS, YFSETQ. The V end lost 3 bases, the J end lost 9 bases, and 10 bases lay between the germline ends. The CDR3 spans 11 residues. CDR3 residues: CASSSGGGQYF. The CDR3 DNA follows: TGCGCCAGCAGCTCCGGGGGAGGGCAGTACTTC.